These 19 T cell receptor beta chains share one sample of origin, sequenced in a study of blood T cell repertoires in COVID-19. Clones were read by immunoSEQ multiplex PCR, and TCRdb kept only the in-frame ones, dropping some. In the table there are approximately 220,000 clones, about four fifths of which are singletons. The sequencing sample was made of PBMCs or T cells enriched from blood (not recorded which). The receptors shown here come from a woman between 35 and 50 years old with acute COVID-19.

The table lists this clone with a count of one. The V gene is TRBV7-2, the J gene TRBJ1-6; D ambiguous. The V gene lost 1 base and the J gene lost 8 bases, with 9 bases spanning the gap. This CDR3 is 14 amino acids long. Germline assignment: CDR1 SGHTA and CDR2 FQGNSA. Here the CDR3 reads CASSLGGGYSPLHF. DNA for the CDR3: TGTGCCAGCAGCTTAGGTGGCGGTTATTCACCCCTCCACTTT.

In its sample, this clone was seen a few times. The rearrangement links TRBV6-5 to TRBJ1-2, with 8 bases lining up with TRBD1. Germline V gene data show CDR1 as MNHEY and CDR2 as SVGAGI. After removal of 2 bases from V and 6 bases from J, the junction contained 11 bases not matched to a gene. The CDR3 loop spans 16 amino acids. The CDR3 region has the DNA TGTGCCAGCAGTTACAGTAGTACAGGGGGTAGGCATGGCTACACCTTC. This sequence encodes CASSYSSTGGRHGYTF.

This chain connects TRBV5-5 to TRBJ2-7, with a tentative D call TRBD1 (5 bases). V lost 4 bases and J 2 bases, leaving 16 bases between the germline ends. The germline CDR1 and CDR2 sequences are SGHKS and YYEKEE (reference sequence). The CDR3 totals 15 residues. The CDR3 is CASSQSAGIPYEQYF. The CDR3 DNA reads as TGTGCCAGCAGCCAGTCGGCAGGGATCCCCTACGAGCAGTACTTC.

The V gene is TRBV7-9, the J gene TRBJ2-3; 7 nucleotides align to TRBD2. Trimming removed 5 bases from V and 2 bases from J; junction bases left unmatched: 16. CDR1 is SEHNR and CDR2 is FQNEAQ in the germline V gene (reference sequence). This CDR3 has 18 amino acids. This CDR3 reads CASSGRLARVDDTDTQYF. As DNA, the CDR3 is TGTGCCAGCAGCGGGCGACTAGCCCGAGTTGATGACACAGATACGCAGTATTTT.

The V gene is TRBV12-3 or TRBV12-4, the J gene TRBJ2-5; TRBD1 might be the D (6 bases). Trimming took 8 bases from V and 3 from J, leaving 13 bases between them. This CDR3 region has 13 residues. As DNA, the CDR3 is TGTGCCAGCCAATATAGGGGGAAAGAGACCCAGTACTTC. It specifies CASQYRGKETQYF.

The chain is built from TRBV30 and TRBJ1-5; the match to TRBD1 covers 9 bases. After removal of 2 bases from V and 6 bases from J, the junction contained 8 bases not matched to a gene. The CDR3 consists of 15 residues. The germline V gene encodes CDR1 GTSNPN and CDR2 SVGIG (reference sequence). The CDR3 region is CAWSTQGAQGQPQHF. Written as DNA, the CDR3 is TGTGCCTGGAGTACACAGGGGGCGCAAGGTCAGCCCCAGCATTTT.

The chain has TRBV3-1 (or the pseudogene TRBV3-2) and TRBJ2-7, with TRBD2 identical over 10 bases. Germline lookup yields CDR1 LGHDT and CDR2 YNNKEL (reference sequence). The CDR3 extends over 16 amino acids. J gave up 2 bases and V 4 bases, and 8 bases lay outside the gene matches. The CDR3 nucleotides are TGTGCCAGCAGCCCATCTCTAGCGGGGGAACCCTACGAGCAGTACTTC. Protein sequence: CASSPSLAGEPYEQYF.

V usage is TRBV27 and J usage is TRBJ2-7; TRBD1 aligns across 8 bases. Trimming at V came to 0 bases and at J to 3 bases, leaving 7 bases not matched to a gene. Germline CDR1 and CDR2: MNHEY and SMNVEV (reference sequence). This CDR3 has 16 residues. The CDR3 DNA reads TGTGCCAGCAGTTTATCTTATGGGACAGGCATCTACGAGCAGTACTTC. Encoded protein: CASSLSYGTGIYEQYF.

The V call is TRBV5-8, the J call TRBJ2-3, with a tentative D call TRBD2 (6 bases). The CDR3 loop spans 14 amino acids. V was clipped by 7 bases and J by 1 base, with 13 bases between them. Germline assignment: CDR1 SGHTS and CDR2 YDEGEE. This CDR3 is CASAPGEGTDTQYF. The CDR3 coding sequence is TGTGCCAGCGCGCCGGGAGAGGGCACAGATACGCAGTATTTT.

The chain combines TRBV24-1 with TRBJ2-3, with 13 nucleotides matching TRBD2. This CDR3 is 17 amino acids long. Germline V lookup: CDR1 KGHDR, CDR2 SFDVKD. V shed 1 base, J shed 4 bases, and the junction held 4 bases outside the gene matches. CDR3 bases: TGTGCCACCAGTGATTTAGGGGGACTAGCGGGATCAGATACGCAGTATTTT. Translated: CATSDLGGLAGSDTQYF.

The rearrangement links TRBV5-1 to TRBJ2-7, with 8 bases that match TRBD2. The J segment lost 2 bases and the V segment lost 0 bases, leaving 4 bases of the junction unmatched. From germline, CDR1 is SGHRS and CDR2 YFSETQ. The CDR3 has 15 amino acids. The chain's CDR3 is CASSLAGGGTYEQYF. In DNA form, the CDR3 reads TGCGCCAGCAGCTTGGCGGGCGGGGGGACCTACGAGCAGTACTTC. The whole variable domain, filled in from reference TRBV5-1 and TRBJ2-7, reads KAGVTQTPRYLIKTRGQQVTLSCSPISGHRSVSWYQQTPGQGLQFLFEYFSETQRNKGNFPGRFSGRQFSNSRSEMNVSTLELGDSALYLCASSLAGGGTYEQYFGPGTRLTVT.

The chain links TRBV18 to TRBJ2-7, with D maybe TRBD2 (6 bases). Trimming pared 6 bases from V and 7 bases from J, leaving 10 bases between. This CDR3 is 11 amino acids long. The V gene's germline CDR1 is KGHSH and CDR2 LQKENI. CDR3 residues: CASSGGWEQYF. The CDR3 DNA sequence: TGTGCCAGCTCGGGAGGTTGGGAGCAGTACTTC. Using reference TRBV18 and TRBJ2-7 for the parts outside the CDR3, the full variable domain is NAGVMQNPRHLVRRRGQEARLRCSPMKGHSHVYWYRQLPEEGLKFMVYLQKENIIDESGMPKERFSAEFPKEGPSILRIQQVVRGDSAAYFCASSGGWEQYFGPGTRLTVT.

The rearrangement joins TRBV5-1 to TRBJ1-4, with D unclear. In germline, CDR1 is SGHRS, CDR2 YFSETQ. The CDR3 runs 14 residues. Trimming took 1 base from V and 0 from J, leaving 4 bases between them. CDR3 residues: CASSLTATNEKLFF. CDR3 nucleotide sequence: TGCGCCAGCAGCTTGACAGCAACTAATGAAAAACTGTTTTTT.

The chain combines TRBV4-3 with TRBJ2-3; 8 bases line up with TRBD2. In germline, CDR1 is LGHNA, CDR2 YSLEER. CDR3 length: 16 residues. V was clipped by 1 base and J by 14 bases; unmatched bases: 17. The CDR3 sequence is CASSQATGGYKTNLYF. CDR3 nucleotide sequence: TGCGCCAGCAGCCAAGCCACGGGAGGGTACAAAACAAATCTGTATTTT.

This clone appeared once. The rearrangement uses TRBV19 and TRBJ2-2, with 7 bases that match TRBD1. The CDR3 is made up of 14 amino acids. V was clipped by 7 bases and J by 5 bases; unmatched bases: 7. CDR1 is LNHDA, CDR2 SQIVND, per germline (reference sequence). Here the CDR3 reads CASKPRGQTGELFF. CDR3 DNA: TGTGCCAGTAAACCTAGGGGGCAAACCGGGGAGCTGTTTTTT.

This clone appeared a single time. This sequence joins TRBV27 and TRBJ1-6; D possibly corresponds to TRBD1 (5 bases). The CDR3 is made up of 15 amino acids. The germline CDR1 and CDR2 sequences are MNHEY and SMNVEV (reference sequence). The germline V and J ends were trimmed by 5 bases and 9 bases, with 17 bases remaining between them. In nucleotides, the CDR3 is TGTGCCAGCAGTATTCAGACAGTCGCGAGTTCACCCCTCCACTTT. Amino acid sequence: CASSIQTVASSPLHF.

The chain links TRBV5-6 to TRBJ1-1, with D tentatively TRBD1 (6 bases). Germline V gene lookup returns CDR1 SGHDT and CDR2 YYEEEE. V was pared by 6 bases and J by 11 bases, with 17 bases between. The CDR3 spans 12 residues. The CDR3 sequence is CASNSGQLEAFF. The CDR3 DNA is TGTGCCAGCAATTCAGGACAGCTGGAGGCTTTCTTT.

The rearrangement links TRBV6-5 to TRBJ1-1; 7 bases are shared with TRBD1. V lost 6 bases to trimming and J lost 1 base; unmatched junction nucleotides: 8. Germline V CDR1 and CDR2: MNHEY, SVGAGI. The CDR3 spans 15 residues. In DNA, the CDR3 is TGTGCCAGCAGAGCGGAAAACAGGGGGAACACTGAAGCTTTCTTT. Amino acids: CASRAENRGNTEAFF.

V usage is TRBV30 and J usage is TRBJ1-2, with 7 bases matching TRBD1. J gave up 5 bases and V 4 bases, and 1 base lay outside the gene matches. The CDR3 has 11 residues. In germline, CDR1 is GTSNPN, CDR2 SVGIG (reference sequence). As DNA, the CDR3 is TGTGCCTGGACACAGGGGTATGGCTACACCTTC. This translates into CAWTQGYGYTF.